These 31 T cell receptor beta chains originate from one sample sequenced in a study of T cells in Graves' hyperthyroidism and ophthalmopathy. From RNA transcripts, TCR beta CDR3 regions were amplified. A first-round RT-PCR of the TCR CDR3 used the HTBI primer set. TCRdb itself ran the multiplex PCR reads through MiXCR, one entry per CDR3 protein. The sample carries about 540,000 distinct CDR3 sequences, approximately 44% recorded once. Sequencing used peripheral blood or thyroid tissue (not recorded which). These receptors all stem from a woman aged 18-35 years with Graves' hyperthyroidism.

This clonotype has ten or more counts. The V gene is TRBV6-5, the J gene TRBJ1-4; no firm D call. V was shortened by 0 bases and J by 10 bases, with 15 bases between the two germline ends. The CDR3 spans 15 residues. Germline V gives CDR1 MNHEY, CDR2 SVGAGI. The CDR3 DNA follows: TGTGCCAGCAGTTACTCGCCCGGGATAGGAGGAAAACTGTTTTTT. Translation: CASSYSPGIGGKLFF.

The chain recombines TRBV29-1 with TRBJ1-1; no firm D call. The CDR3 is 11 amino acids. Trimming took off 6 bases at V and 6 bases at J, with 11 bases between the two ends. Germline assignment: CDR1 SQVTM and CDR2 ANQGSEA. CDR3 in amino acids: CSVAMAAEAFF. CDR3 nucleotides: TGCAGCGTAGCTATGGCAGCTGAAGCTTTCTTT.

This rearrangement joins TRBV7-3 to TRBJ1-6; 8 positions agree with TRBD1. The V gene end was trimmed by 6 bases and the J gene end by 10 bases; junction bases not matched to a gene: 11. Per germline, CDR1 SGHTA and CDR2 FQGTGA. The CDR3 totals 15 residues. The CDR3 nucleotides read TGTGCCAGCAGGCCTAAGACAGGGGATTACTCACCCCTCCACTTT. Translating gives CASRPKTGDYSPLHF.

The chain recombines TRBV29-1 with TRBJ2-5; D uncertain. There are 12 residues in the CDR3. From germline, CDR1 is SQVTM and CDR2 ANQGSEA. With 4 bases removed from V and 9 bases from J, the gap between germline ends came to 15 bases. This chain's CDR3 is CSVGGWDQPQYF. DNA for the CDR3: TGCAGCGTTGGAGGTTGGGATCAGCCCCAGTACTTC.

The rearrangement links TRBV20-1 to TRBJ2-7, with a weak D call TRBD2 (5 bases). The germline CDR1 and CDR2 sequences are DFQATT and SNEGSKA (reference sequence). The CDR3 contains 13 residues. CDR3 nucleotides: TGCAGCTCCAAACGCCCAGAGGGTTACGAGCAGTACTTC. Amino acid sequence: CSSKRPEGYEQYF.

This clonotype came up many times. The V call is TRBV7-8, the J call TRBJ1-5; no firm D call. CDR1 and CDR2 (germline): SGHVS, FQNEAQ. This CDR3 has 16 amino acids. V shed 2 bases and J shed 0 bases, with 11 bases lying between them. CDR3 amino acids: CASSLRLETSNQPQHF. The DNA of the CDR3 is TGTGCCAGCAGCTTACGCCTCGAAACTAGCAATCAGCCCCAGCATTTT.

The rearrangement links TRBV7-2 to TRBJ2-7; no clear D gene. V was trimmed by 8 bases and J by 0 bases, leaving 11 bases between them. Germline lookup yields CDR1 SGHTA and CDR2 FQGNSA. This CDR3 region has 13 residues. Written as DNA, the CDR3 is TGTGCCAGCCGACGAATGGGCTCCTACGAGCAGTACTTC. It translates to CASRRMGSYEQYF.

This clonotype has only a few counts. The CDR3 region is CASSGAFMNTEAFF. In DNA form, the CDR3 reads TGTGCCAGCAGCGGGGCATTCATGAACACTGAAGCTTTCTTT. The rearrangement joins TRBV2 to TRBJ1-1, with D maybe TRBD1 (5 bases). The CDR3 spans 14 residues. The germline CDR1 and CDR2 sequences are SNHLY and FYNNEI. V was trimmed by 6 bases and J by 0 bases, leaving 11 bases between them.

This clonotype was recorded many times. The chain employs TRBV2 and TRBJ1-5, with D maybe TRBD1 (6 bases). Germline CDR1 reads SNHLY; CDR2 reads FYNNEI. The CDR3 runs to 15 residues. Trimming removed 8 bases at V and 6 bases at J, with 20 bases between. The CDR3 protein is CASGAGGRDGQPQHF. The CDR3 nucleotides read TGTGCCAGCGGAGCGGGGGGCAGGGATGGTCAGCCCCAGCATTTT.

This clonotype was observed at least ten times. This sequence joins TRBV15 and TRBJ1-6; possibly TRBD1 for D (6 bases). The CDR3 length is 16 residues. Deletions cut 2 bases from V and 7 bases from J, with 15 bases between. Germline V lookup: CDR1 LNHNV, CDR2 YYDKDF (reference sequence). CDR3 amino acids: CATSRSKGGGNSPLHF. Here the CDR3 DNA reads TGTGCCACCAGCAGATCCAAAGGGGGGGGGAATTCACCCCTCCACTTT.

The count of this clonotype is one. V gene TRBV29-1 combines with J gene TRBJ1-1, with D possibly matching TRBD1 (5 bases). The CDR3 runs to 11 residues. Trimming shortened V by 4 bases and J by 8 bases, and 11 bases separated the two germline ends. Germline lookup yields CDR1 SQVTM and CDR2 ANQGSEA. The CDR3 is CSVVPGDEAFF. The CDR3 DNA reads TGCAGCGTTGTTCCGGGGGACGAAGCTTTCTTT.

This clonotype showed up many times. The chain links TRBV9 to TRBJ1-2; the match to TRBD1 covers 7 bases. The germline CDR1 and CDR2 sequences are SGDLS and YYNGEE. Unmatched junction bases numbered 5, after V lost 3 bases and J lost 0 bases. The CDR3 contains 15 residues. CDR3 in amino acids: CASSDRDRANYGYTF. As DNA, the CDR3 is TGTGCCAGCAGCGACCGGGACAGAGCTAACTATGGCTACACCTTC.

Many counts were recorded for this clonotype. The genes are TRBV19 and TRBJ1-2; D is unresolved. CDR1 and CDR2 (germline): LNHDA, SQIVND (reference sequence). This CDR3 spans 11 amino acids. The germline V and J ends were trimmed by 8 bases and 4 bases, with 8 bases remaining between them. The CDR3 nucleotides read TGTGCCAGTCAGTCGGGCTATGGCTACACCTTC. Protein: CASQSGYGYTF.

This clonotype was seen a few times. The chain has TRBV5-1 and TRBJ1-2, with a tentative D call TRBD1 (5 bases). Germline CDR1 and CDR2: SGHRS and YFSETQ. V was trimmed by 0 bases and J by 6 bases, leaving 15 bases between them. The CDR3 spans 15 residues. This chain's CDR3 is CASSLEETAFDGYTF. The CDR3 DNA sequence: TGCGCCAGCAGCTTGGAAGAGACAGCTTTCGATGGCTACACCTTC. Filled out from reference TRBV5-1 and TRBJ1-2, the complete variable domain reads KAGVTQTPRYLIKTRGQQVTLSCSPISGHRSVSWYQQTPGQGLQFLFEYFSETQRNKGNFPGRFSGRQFSNSRSEMNVSTLELGDSALYLCASSLEETAFDGYTFGSGTRLTVV.

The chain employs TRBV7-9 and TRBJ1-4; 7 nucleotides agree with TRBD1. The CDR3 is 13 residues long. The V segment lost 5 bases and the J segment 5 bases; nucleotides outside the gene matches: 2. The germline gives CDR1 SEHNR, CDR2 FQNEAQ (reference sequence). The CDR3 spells CASSRTGNEKLFF. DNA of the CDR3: TGTGCCAGCAGCAGGACAGGAAATGAAAAACTGTTTTTT.

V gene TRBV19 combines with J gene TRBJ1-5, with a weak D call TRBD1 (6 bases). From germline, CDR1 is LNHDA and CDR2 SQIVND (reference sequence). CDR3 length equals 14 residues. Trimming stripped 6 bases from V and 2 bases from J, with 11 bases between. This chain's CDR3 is CASRDRLGNQPQHF. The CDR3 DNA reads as TGTGCCAGTAGAGACAGGTTGGGCAATCAGCCCCAGCATTTT.

CDR3 in DNA: TGTGCCAGCAGCTTCCGGGGCGGGAACCAAGAGACCCAGTACTTC. It specifies CASSFRGGNQETQYF. V usage is TRBV7-6 and J usage is TRBJ2-5; possibly TRBD2 for D (6 bases). Trimming removed 3 bases from V and 0 bases from J, with 11 bases in between. CDR3 size: 15 residues. CDR1 is SGHVS, CDR2 FNYEAQ, per germline.

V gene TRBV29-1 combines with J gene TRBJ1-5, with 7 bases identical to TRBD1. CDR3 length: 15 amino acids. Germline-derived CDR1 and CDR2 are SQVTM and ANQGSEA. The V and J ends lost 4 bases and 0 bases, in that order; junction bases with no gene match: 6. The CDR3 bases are TGCAGCGTTGTTACAGGGGTAGGTAGCAATCAGCCCCAGCATTTT. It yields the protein CSVVTGVGSNQPQHF.

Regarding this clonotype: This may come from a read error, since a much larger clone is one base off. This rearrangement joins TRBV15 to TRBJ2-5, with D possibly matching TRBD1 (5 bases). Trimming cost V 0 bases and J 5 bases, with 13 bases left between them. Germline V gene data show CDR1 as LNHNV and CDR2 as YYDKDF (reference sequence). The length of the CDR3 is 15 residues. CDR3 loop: CATSREGHPHETQYF. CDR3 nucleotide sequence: TGTGCCACCAGCAGAGAGGGGCACCCTCATGAGACCCAGTACTTC.

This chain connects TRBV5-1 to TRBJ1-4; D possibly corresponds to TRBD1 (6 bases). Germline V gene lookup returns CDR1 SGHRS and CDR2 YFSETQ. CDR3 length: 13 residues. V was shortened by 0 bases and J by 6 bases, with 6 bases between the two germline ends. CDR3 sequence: CASSLAGDEKLFF. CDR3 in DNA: TGCGCCAGCAGCTTGGCAGGGGATGAAAAACTGTTTTTT.

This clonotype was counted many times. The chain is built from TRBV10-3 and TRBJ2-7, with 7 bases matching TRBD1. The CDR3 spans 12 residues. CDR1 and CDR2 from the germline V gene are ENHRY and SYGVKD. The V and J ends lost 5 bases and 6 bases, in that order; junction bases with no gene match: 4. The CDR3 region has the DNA TGTGCCATCAGTAAACAGGGGTCCGAGCAGTACTTC. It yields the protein CAISKQGSEQYF.

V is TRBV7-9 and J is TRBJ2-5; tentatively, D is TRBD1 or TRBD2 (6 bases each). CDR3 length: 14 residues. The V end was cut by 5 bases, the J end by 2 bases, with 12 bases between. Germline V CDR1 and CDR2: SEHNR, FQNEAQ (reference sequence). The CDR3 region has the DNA TGTGCCAGCAGCCTAAGGGGGGCTCAAGAGACCCAGTACTTC. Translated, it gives CASSLRGAQETQYF.

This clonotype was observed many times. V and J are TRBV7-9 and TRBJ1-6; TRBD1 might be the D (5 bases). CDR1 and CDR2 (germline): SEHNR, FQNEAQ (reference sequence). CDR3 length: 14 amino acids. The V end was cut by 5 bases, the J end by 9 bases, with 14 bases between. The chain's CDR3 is CASSRGGVSSPLHF. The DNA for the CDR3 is TGTGCCAGCAGCCGCGGGGGAGTAAGTTCACCCCTCCACTTT.

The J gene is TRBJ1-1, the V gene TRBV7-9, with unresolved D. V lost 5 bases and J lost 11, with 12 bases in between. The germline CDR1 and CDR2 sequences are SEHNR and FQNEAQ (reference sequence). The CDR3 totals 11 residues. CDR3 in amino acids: CASSTTIGAFF. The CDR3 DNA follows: TGTGCCAGCAGCACCACCATCGGGGCTTTCTTT.

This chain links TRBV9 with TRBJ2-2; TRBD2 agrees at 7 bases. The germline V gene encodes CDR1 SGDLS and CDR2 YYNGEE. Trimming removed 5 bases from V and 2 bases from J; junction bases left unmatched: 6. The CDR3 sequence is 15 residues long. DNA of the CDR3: TGTGCCAGCAGTGATCTAGCGGCAAACACCGGGGAGCTGTTTTTT. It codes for CASSDLAANTGELFF.

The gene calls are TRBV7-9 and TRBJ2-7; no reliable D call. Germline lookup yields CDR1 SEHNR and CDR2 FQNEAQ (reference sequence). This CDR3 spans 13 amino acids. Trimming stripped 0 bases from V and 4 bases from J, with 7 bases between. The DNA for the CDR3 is TGTGCCAGCAGCTTAGCTAATAAATACGAGCAGTACTTC. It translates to CASSLANKYEQYF.

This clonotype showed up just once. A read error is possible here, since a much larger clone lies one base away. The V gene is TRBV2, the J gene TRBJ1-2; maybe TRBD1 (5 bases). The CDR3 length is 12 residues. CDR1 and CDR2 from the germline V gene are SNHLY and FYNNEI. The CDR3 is CVSSLMGDGYTF. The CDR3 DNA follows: TGTGTCAGCAGTTTGATGGGGGACGGCTACACCTTC.

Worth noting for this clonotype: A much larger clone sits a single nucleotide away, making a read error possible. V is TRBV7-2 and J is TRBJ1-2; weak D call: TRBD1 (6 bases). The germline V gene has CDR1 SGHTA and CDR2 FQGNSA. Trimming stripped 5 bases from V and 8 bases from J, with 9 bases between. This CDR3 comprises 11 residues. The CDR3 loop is CASSHDRGYTF. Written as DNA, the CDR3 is TGTGCCAGCAGCCACGACAGGGGCTACACCTTC.

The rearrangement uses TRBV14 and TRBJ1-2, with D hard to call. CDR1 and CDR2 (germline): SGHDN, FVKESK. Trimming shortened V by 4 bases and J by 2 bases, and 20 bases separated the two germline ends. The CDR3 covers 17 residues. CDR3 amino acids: CASSRSPVRTENYGYTF. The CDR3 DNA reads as TGTGCCAGCAGCCGTTCTCCTGTCCGGACGGAGAACTATGGCTACACCTTC. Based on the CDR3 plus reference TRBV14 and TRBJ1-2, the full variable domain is EAGVTQFPSHSVIEKGQTVTLRCDPISGHDNLYWYRRVMGKEIKFLLHFVKESKQDESGMPNNRFLAERTGGTYSTLKVQPAELEDSGVYFCASSRSPVRTENYGYTFGSGTRLTVV.

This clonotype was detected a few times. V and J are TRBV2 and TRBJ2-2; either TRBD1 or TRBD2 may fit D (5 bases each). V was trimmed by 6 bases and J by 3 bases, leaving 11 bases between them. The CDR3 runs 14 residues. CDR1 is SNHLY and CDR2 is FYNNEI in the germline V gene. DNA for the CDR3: TGTGCCAGCAGCGGGGACCAATACACCGGGGAGCTGTTTTTT. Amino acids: CASSGDQYTGELFF.

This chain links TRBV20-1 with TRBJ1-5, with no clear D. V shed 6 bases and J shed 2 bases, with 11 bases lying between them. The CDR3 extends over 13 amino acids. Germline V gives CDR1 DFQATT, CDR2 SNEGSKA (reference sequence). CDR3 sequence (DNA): TGCAGTGCCCCGGACGGGGGCAATCAGCCCCAGCATTTT. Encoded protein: CSAPDGGNQPQHF.